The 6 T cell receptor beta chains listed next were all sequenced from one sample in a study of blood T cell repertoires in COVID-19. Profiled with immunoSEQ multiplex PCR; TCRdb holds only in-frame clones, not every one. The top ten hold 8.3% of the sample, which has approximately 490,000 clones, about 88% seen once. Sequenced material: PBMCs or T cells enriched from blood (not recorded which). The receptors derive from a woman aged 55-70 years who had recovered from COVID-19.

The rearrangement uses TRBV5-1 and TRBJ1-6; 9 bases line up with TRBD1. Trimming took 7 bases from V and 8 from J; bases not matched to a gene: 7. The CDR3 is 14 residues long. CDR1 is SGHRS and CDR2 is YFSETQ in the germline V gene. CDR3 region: CASRLDRGYSPLHF. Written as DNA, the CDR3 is TGCGCCAGCCGCCTGGACAGGGGTTATTCACCCCTCCACTTT. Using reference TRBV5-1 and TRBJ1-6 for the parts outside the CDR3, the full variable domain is KAGVTQTPRYLIKTRGQQVTLSCSPISGHRSVSWYQQTPGQGLQFLFEYFSETQRNKGNFPGRFSGRQFSNSRSEMNVSTLELGDSALYLCASRLDRGYSPLHFGNGTRLTVT.

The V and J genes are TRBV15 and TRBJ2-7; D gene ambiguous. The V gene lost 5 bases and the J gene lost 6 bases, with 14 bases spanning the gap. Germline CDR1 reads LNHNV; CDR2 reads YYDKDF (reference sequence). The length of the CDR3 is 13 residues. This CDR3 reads CATSPYPTSEQYV. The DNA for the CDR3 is TGTGCCACCAGCCCTTATCCAACTTCCGAGCAGTACGTC.

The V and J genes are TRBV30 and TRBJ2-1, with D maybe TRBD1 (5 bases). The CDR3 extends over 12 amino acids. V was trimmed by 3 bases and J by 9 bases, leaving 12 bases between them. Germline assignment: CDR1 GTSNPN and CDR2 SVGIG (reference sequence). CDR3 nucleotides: TGTGCCTGGAGCGAGACAGTTACTGAGCAGTTCTTC. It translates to CAWSETVTEQFF.

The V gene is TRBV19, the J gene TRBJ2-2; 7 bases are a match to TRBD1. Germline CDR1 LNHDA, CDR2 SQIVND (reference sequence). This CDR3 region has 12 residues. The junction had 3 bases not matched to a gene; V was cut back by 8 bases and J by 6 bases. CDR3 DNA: TGTGCCAGTTCTACAGGGGCCGGGGAGCTGTTTTTT. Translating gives CASSTGAGELFF.

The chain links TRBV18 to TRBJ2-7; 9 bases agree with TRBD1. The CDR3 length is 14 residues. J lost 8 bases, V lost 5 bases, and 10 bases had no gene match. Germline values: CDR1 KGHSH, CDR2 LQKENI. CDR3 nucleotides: TGTGCCAGCTCAGCCGGGACAGGGAAGTTTAAGCAGTACTTC. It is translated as CASSAGTGKFKQYF.

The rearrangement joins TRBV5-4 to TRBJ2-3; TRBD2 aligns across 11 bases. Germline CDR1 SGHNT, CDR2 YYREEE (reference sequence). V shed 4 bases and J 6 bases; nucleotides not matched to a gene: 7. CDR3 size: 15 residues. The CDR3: CASSQVAGGGDTQYF. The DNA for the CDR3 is TGTGCCAGCAGCCAAGTAGCGGGGGGGGGTGATACGCAGTATTTT.